This T cell receptor beta chain was identified in a study of T cell repertoires in cytomegalovirus infection. Across the study: The public TCR beta signatures pointed to both CMV infection and matching HLA type.

Using its own MiXCR run on the reads, TCRdb lists one record per CDR3 protein. The sample lists 200,000 to 300,000 distinct CDR3 sequences; roughly 15% were seen once. This clonotype has a handful of counts. Its specificity is not known. Study results and caveats: Identification of carriers of CMV plus the relevant HLA was performed using cumulative public TCR beta family frequency. Within the response measured ex vivo, HLA-C-restricted CMV-specific TCR beta clonotypes were dominant.

Looked up from germline, CDR1 is SQVTM and CDR2 is ANQGSEA. V lost 2 bases to trimming and J lost 7 bases, with 17 bases between them. The CDR3 is 15 residues long. This receptor was identified in a human donor in good health (CMV status not recorded). Some clones in this sample may be carry-over from other donors' samples. Specimen: PBMCs. The J gene is TRBJ2-2, the V gene TRBV29-1, with D possibly being TRBD2 (5 bases). This CDR3 is CSVETALGVSGELFF. CDR3 DNA: TGCAGCGTTGAAACGGCGTTGGGAGTCAGCGGGGAGCTGTTTTTT.